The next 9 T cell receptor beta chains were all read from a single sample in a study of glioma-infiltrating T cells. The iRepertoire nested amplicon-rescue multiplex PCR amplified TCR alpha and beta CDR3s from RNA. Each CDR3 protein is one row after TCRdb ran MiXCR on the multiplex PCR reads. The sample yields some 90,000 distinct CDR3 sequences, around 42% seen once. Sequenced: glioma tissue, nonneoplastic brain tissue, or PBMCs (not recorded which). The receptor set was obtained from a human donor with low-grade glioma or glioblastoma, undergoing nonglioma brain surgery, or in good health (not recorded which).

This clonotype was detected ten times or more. CDR3 in DNA: TGTGCCAGCAGCCCAAGACAGGAGAGCACAGATACGCAGTATTTT. This codes for CASSPRQESTDTQYF. The gene calls are TRBV7-8 and TRBJ2-3, with a tentative D call TRBD1 (6 bases). The CDR3 spans 15 residues. V was trimmed by 5 bases and J by 0 bases, leaving 12 bases between them. Looked up from germline, CDR1 is SGHVS and CDR2 is FQNEAQ.

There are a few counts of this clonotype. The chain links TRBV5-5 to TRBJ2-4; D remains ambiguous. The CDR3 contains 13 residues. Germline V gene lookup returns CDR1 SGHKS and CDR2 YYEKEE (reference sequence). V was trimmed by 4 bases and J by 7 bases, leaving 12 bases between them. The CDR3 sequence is CASSNLLGNIQYF. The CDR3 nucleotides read TGTGCCAGCAGCAACCTCCTAGGGAACATTCAGTACTTC. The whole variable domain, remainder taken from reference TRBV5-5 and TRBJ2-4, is DAGVTQSPTHLIKTRGQQVTLRCSPISGHKSVSWYQQVLGQGPQFIFQYYEKEERGRGNFPDRFSARQFPNYSSELNVNALLLGDSALYLCASSNLLGNIQYFGAGTRLSVL.

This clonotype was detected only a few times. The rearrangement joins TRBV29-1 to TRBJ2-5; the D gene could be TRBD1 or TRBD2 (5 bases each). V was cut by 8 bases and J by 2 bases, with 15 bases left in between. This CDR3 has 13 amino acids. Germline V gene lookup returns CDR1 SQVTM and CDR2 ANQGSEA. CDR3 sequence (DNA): TGCAGCACCTGGGGGAGAATACAAGAGACCCAGTACTTC. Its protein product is CSTWGRIQETQYF.

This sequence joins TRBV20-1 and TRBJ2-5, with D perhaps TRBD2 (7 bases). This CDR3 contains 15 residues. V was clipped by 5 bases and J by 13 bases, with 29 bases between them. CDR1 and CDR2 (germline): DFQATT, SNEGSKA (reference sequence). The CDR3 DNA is TGCAGTGCTGGGAGGGGGGCTGGCAGCCAAGAGATCCTGTACTTC. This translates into CSAGRGAGSQEILYF.

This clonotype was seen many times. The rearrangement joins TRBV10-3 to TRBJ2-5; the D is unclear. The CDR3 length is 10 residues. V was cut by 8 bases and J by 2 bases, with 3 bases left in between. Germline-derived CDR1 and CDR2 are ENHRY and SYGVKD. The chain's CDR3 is CAIGQETQYF. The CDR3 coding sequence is TGTGCCATCGGTCAAGAGACCCAGTACTTC.

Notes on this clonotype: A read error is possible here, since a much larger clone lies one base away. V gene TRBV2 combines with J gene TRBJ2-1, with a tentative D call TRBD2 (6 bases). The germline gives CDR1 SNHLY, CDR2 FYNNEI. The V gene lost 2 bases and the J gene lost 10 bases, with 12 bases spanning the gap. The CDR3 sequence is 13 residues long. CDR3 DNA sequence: TGTGCCAGCAGTGAATACGGGAGTCTCGAGCAGTTCTTC. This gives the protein CASSEYGSLEQFF.

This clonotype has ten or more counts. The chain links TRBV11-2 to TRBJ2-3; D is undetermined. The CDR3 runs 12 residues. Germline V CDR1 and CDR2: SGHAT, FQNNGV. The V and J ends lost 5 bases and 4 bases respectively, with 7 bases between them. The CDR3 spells CASSLPPDTQYF. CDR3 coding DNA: TGTGCCAGCAGCCTGCCCCCAGATACGCAGTATTTT.

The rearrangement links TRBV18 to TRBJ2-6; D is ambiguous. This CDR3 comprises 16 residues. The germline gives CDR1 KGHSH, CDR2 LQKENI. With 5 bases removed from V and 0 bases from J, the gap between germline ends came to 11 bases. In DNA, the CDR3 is TGTGCCAGCTCAGCCCAACAGTTCTCTGGGGCCAACGTCCTGACTTTC. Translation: CASSAQQFSGANVLTF.

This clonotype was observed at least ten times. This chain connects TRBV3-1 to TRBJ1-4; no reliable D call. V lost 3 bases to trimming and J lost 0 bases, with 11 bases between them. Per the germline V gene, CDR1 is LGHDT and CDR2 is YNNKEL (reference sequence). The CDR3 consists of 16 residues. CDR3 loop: CASSQATGTTNEKLFF. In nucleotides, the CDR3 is TGTGCCAGCAGCCAGGCGACCGGGACAACTAATGAAAAACTGTTTTTT.